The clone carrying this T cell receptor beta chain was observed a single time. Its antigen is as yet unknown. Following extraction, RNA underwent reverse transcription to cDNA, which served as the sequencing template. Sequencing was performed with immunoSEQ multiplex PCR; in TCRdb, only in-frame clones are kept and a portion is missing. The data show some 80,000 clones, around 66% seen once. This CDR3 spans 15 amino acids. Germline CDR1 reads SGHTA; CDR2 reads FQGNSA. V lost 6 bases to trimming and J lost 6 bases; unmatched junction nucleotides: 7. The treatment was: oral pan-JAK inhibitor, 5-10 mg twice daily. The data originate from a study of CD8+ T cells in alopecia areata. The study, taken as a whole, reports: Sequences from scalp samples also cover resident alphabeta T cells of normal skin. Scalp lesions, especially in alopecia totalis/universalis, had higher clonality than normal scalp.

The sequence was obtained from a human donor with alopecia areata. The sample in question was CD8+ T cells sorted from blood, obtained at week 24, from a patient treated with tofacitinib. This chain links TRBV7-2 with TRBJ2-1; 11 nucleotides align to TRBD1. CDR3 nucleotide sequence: TGTGCCAGCAGTACCGGGACAGGGGGTCTCAATGAGCAGTTCTTC. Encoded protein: CASSTGTGGLNEQFF.